Listed below are T cell receptor beta chains from one sample, sequenced in a study of blood T cells in healthy people across ages. TCRdb fed the 5' RACE reads into MiXCR, producing one record per CDR3 protein. The data show fewer than 900,000 distinct CDR3 sequences, with roughly 50% seen just once and 25% to 35% held by the top ten. The sequenced sample was blood. These TCRs come from a woman aged 60-70 years in good health. Each CDR3 is given with its conserved first and last residue. The order of the fields is J gene, clone size, V gene, D gene, CDR3 protein, CDR3 DNA. The D gene is left open where the match is weak. A row's size may be missing; if present it is once, few, many or a size class.

J: TRBJ2-1; size: few; V: TRBV9; D: TRBD1; CDR3: CASSVVAGTVNEQFF; DNA: TGTGCCAGCAGCGTAGTTGCCGGGACAGTGAATGAGCAGTTCTTC
J: TRBJ2-1; size: once; V: TRBV4-3; D: .; CDR3: CASSQVAGHSRETQFF; DNA: TGCGCCAGCAGCCAAGTTGCAGGCCATTCTCGAGAGACCCAGTTCTTC
J: TRBJ1-2; size: few; V: TRBV29-1; D: .; CDR3: CSVAGNEADGYTF; DNA: TGCAGCGTAGCAGGGAATGAGGCGGATGGCTACACCTTC
J: TRBJ2-5; size: few; V: TRBV27; D: TRBD2; CDR3: CASSSLTSGRAGETQYF; DNA: TGTGCCAGCAGTTCCCTTACTAGCGGGAGGGCCGGGGAGACCCAGTACTTC
J: TRBJ2-7; size: .; V: TRBV20-1; D: .; CDR3: CSAKEGLTYEQYF; DNA: TGCAGTGCTAAAGAGGGCCTCACCTACGAGCAGTACTTC
J: TRBJ2-3; size: .; V: TRBV20-1; D: .; CDR3: CSAPTSRFGIPQYF; DNA: TGCAGTGCTCCGACTAGTCGATTCGGAATTCCCCAGTATTTT
J: TRBJ2-2; size: once; V: TRBV20-1; D: .; CDR3: CSAGRDSTGELFF; DNA: TGCAGTGCTGGGCGGGACTCCACCGGGGAGCTGTTTTTT
J: TRBJ2-7; size: few; V: TRBV29-1; D: .; CDR3: CSAGGRLSYEQYF; DNA: TGCAGCGCTGGGGGGAGGCTCTCCTACGAGCAGTACTTC
J: TRBJ2-7; size: few; V: TRBV6-2/TRBV6-3; D: .; CDR3: CASSYPWGEQYF; DNA: TGTGCCAGCAGTTACCCCTGGGGAGAGCAGTACTTC
J: TRBJ2-1; size: .; V: TRBV20-1; D: TRBD2; CDR3: CSGRQRETSGSRTYNEQFF; DNA: TGCAGTGGTCGACAACGGGAGACTAGCGGGAGTAGGACCTACAATGAGCAGTTCTTC
J: TRBJ1-5; size: few; V: TRBV5-6; D: .; CDR3: CASPQDQPQHF; DNA: TGTGCCAGCCCCCAGGATCAGCCCCAGCATTTT
J: TRBJ2-1; size: .; V: TRBV14; D: TRBD2; CDR3: CASSGTSGRPRNEQFF; DNA: TGTGCCAGCAGCGGGACTAGCGGGAGGCCTAGAAATGAGCAGTTCTTC
J: TRBJ2-7; size: .; V: TRBV3-1; D: .; CDR3: CASSQHKYEQYF; DNA: TGTGCCAGCAGCCAGCACAAGTACGAGCAGTACTTC
J: TRBJ2-5; size: few; V: TRBV20-1; D: .; CDR3: CSARYTSQETQYF; DNA: TGCAGTGCTAGGTACACTAGCCAAGAGACCCAGTACTTC
J: TRBJ2-1; size: .; V: TRBV29-1; D: .; CDR3: CSVVVNWGEQFF; DNA: TGCAGCGTTGTGGTTAACTGGGGCGAGCAGTTCTTC
J: TRBJ2-7; size: .; V: TRBV10-3; D: TRBD2; CDR3: CAIRDSGSYYEQYF; DNA: TGTGCCATCAGGGATAGCGGGAGTTATTACGAGCAGTACTTC
J: TRBJ1-4; size: once; V: TRBV27; D: TRBD1; CDR3: CASRVTGPNEKLFF; DNA: TGTGCCAGCCGAGTGACAGGGCCTAATGAAAAACTGTTTTTT